The 5 T cell receptor beta chains presented below share a single source sample, sequenced in a study of Ad26.COV2.S vaccination and SARS-CoV-2 variants. Libraries were prepared by immunoSEQ multiplex PCR; TCRdb keeps only in-frame clonotypes and omits some of them. The repertoire holds around 380,000 clones, 75% to 90% seen once, with 3.5% in the top ten. Treatment noted: some 20 received Ad26.COV2.S at low or high dose, single or two shots; several received placebo; per-sample allocation not given. Vaccine and placebo recipients were sampled on day 63 after the first injection. The specimen was peripheral blood, collected in a trial of Ad26.COV2.S vaccine versus placebo. The receptors shown here come from a person aged 18 to 59 who received the Ad26.COV2.S COVID-19 vaccine or a placebo.

The chain combines TRBV19 with TRBJ1-5; no reliable D call. This CDR3 has 9 residues. Trimming took off 8 bases at V and 6 bases at J, with 2 bases between the two ends. CDR1 is LNHDA, CDR2 SQIVND, per germline (reference sequence). CDR3 region: CASGQPQHF. CDR3 DNA sequence: TGTGCCAGTGGTCAGCCCCAGCATTTT.

The rearrangement joins TRBV4-1 to TRBJ2-1; 7 bases are a match to TRBD2. CDR3 length: 17 amino acids. V dropped 1 base and J dropped 5; count of bases not matched to a gene: 11. CDR1 MGHRA and CDR2 YSYEKL come from the germline V gene. The CDR3 reads CASSQGRGGGAHNEQFF. CDR3 nucleotide sequence: TGCGCCAGCAGCCAAGGTCGGGGCGGGGGTGCTCACAATGAGCAGTTCTTC.

The CDR3 spells CASSVASDSPGNTIYF. DNA of the CDR3: TGTGCCAGCAGCGTAGCCTCGGACAGTCCTGGAAACACCATATATTTT. The rearrangement joins TRBV9 to TRBJ1-3, with D possibly TRBD1 on 6 matching bases. Germline values: CDR1 SGDLS, CDR2 YYNGEE. This CDR3 is 16 amino acids long. Trimming took 0 bases from V and 2 from J, leaving 12 bases between them.

The gene calls are TRBV2 and TRBJ2-3, with D possibly TRBD2 on 7 matching bases. V was cut by 6 bases and J by 4 bases, with 23 bases left in between. CDR1 and CDR2 from the germline V gene are SNHLY and FYNNEI. The CDR3 is 17 residues long. The CDR3 DNA reads TGTGCCAGCAGAGAAAGGAGTGCCGGGGGGCGGGCAGATACGCAGTATTTT. Encoded protein: CASRERSAGGRADTQYF.

V is TRBV24-1 and J is TRBJ1-2, with D unresolved. Trimming took 4 bases from V and 5 from J, leaving 10 bases between them. CDR1 and CDR2 (germline): KGHDR, SFDVKD. The CDR3 has 13 residues. The CDR3 coding sequence is TGTGCCACCAGTGAAAGCCCGTGGTATGGCTACACCTTC. The encoded protein is CATSESPWYGYTF.